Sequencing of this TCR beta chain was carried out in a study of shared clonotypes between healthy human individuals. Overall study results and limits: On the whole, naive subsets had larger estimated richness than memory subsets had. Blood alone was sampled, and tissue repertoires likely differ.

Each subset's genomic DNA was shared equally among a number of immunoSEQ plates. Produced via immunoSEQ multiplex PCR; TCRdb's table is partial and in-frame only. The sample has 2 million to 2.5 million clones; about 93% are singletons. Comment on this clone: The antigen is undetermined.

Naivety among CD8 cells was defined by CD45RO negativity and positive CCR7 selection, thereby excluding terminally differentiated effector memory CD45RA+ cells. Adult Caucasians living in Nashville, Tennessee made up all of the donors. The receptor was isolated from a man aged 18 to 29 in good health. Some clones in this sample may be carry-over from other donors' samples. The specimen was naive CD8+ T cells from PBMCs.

CDR3 coding DNA: TGTGCCAGCAGTGAACGTCCAGGGACCTTGAACACTGAAGCTTTCTTT. This codes for CASSERPGTLNTEAFF. The rearrangement links TRBV6-1 to TRBJ1-1; perhaps TRBD1 as D (5 bases). CDR1 MNHNS and CDR2 SASEGT come from the germline V gene. The CDR3 runs to 16 residues. V lost 2 bases to trimming and J lost 0 bases, with 13 bases between them.